Below, 22 T cell receptor beta chains from the same sample are listed, as sequenced in a study of T cell responses to AZD1222 COVID-19 vaccine. The method was immunoSEQ multiplex PCR; TCRdb's version includes in-frame clones alone and lacks a portion of them. The sample holds over 95,000 clones, about four fifths seen once. The material sequenced was peripheral blood, taken 28 days after the second AZD1222 dose. These receptors came from an adult who received the AZD1222 COVID-19 vaccine.

The chain uses TRBV27 and TRBJ2-7; weak D call: TRBD1 (6 bases). Germline lookup yields CDR1 MNHEY and CDR2 SMNVEV (reference sequence). This CDR3 has 14 amino acids. Trimming left V 5 bases short and J 4 bases short, with 15 bases between. CDR3 sequence: CASSQGQSIYEQYF. The CDR3 nucleotides read TGTGCCAGCAGTCAAGGACAGTCTATATACGAGCAGTACTTC.

This clone was seen only a few times. This sequence joins TRBV6-5 and TRBJ2-7; possible D gene TRBD2, 6 bases. The CDR3 has 12 residues. The V end was cut by 4 bases, the J end by 3 bases, with 7 bases between. From germline, CDR1 is MNHEY and CDR2 SVGAGI. The CDR3 DNA reads TGTGCCAGCAGTTCGGGACTCTACGAGCAGTACTTC. Translated, it gives CASSSGLYEQYF.

This clone was seen only a few times. The chain has TRBV5-4 and TRBJ1-1; D may be TRBD1 (6 bases). V was pared by 4 bases and J by 3 bases, with 16 bases between. The germline V gene has CDR1 SGHNT and CDR2 YYREEE (reference sequence). There are 15 residues in the CDR3. The CDR3 nucleotides are TGTGCCAGCAGCCCGGACAGTAGCGGGTACACTGAAGCTTTCTTT. This codes for CASSPDSSGYTEAFF. The complete variable domain, with remaining parts taken from reference TRBV5-4 and TRBJ1-1, reads ETGVTQSPTHLIKTRGQQVTLRCSSQSGHNTVSWYQQALGQGPQFIFQYYREEENGRGNFPPRFSGLQFPNYSSELNVNALELDDSALYLCASSPDSSGYTEAFFGQGTRLTVV.

The gene calls are TRBV9 and TRBJ1-5; D remains ambiguous. The CDR3 covers 13 residues. From germline, CDR1 is SGDLS and CDR2 YYNGEE. Trimming left V 3 bases short and J 0 bases short, with 4 bases between. CDR3 amino acids: CASSADSNQPQHF. The CDR3 coding sequence is TGTGCCAGCAGCGCGGATAGCAATCAGCCCCAGCATTTT.

The chain carries TRBV5-6 and TRBJ2-2, with D unclear. CDR1 SGHDT and CDR2 YYEEEE come from the germline V gene. V lost 3 bases, J lost 13 bases, and 13 bases lay in between. CDR3 length: 12 residues. As DNA, the CDR3 is TGTGCCAGCAGCTCTGGAACCGGACGGCTGTTTTTT. Its translation is CASSSGTGRLFF.

The rearrangement joins TRBV19 to TRBJ1-4; weak D call: TRBD1 (5 bases). The CDR3 totals 16 residues. Trimming removed 4 bases from V and 3 bases from J, with 15 bases in between. Germline V lookup: CDR1 LNHDA, CDR2 SQIVND (reference sequence). The chain's CDR3 is CASSRGYTPPNEKLFF. The CDR3 DNA reads as TGTGCCAGTAGTAGGGGCTACACTCCTCCTAATGAAAAACTGTTTTTT.

There are a few counts of this clone. The rearrangement joins TRBV11-3 to TRBJ2-1, with 9 positions matching TRBD2. Germline CDR1 SGHNT, CDR2 YENEEA. There are 16 residues in the CDR3. V trimming: 0 bases; J trimming: 8 bases; junction bases outside the gene matches: 8. The CDR3 DNA reads TGTGCCAGCAGCTTAGAGACTAGCGGAAGGGGCGATGAGCAGTTCTTC. Amino acid sequence: CASSLETSGRGDEQFF. The entire variable domain, with the rest obtained from reference TRBV11-3 and TRBJ2-1, is as follows: EAGVVQSPRYKIIEKKQPVAFWCNPISGHNTLYWYLQNLGQGPELLIRYENEEAVDDSQLPKDRFSAERLKGVDSTLKIQPAELGDSAVYLCASSLETSGRGDEQFFGPGTRLTVL.

V gene TRBV6-5 combines with J gene TRBJ2-7; 7 positions match TRBD1. V gave up 5 bases and J gave up 5 bases; unmatched junction bases: 9. Germline CDR1 reads MNHEY; CDR2 reads SVGAGI. The CDR3 length is 14 residues. The CDR3 here is CASSKQGLWDEQYF. CDR3 nucleotide sequence: TGTGCCAGCAGTAAACAGGGGCTCTGGGACGAGCAGTACTTC.

This clone was observed once. The J gene is TRBJ2-7, the V gene TRBV18, with D possibly TRBD2 on 5 matching bases. From germline, CDR1 is KGHSH and CDR2 LQKENI. The CDR3 sequence is 14 residues long. V was shortened by 6 bases and J by 3 bases, with 15 bases between the two germline ends. CDR3 region: CASSREGSFYEQYF. CDR3 in DNA: TGTGCCAGCTCGAGGGAAGGGTCCTTCTACGAGCAGTACTTC.

V is TRBV4-1 and J is TRBJ2-7; TRBD1 matches at 9 bases. CDR3 length: 15 residues. CDR1 and CDR2 (germline): MGHRA, YSYEKL. V gave up 5 bases and J gave up 6 bases; unmatched junction bases: 11. For the CDR3, the DNA is TGCGCCAGCAGCTTCCCGGGACAGGGTTTAGTCGAGCAGTACTTC. Protein product: CASSFPGQGLVEQYF.

The V gene is TRBV18, the J gene TRBJ1-1, with D possibly being TRBD1 (6 bases). The CDR3 covers 14 residues. Trimming cost V 3 bases and J 4 bases, with 12 bases left between them. From germline, CDR1 is KGHSH and CDR2 LQKENI. The CDR3 here is CASSPGQRVTEAFF. The CDR3 DNA sequence: TGTGCCAGCTCACCGGGACAAAGAGTCACTGAAGCTTTCTTT.

J is TRBJ1-2 and V is TRBV27; 11 bases line up with TRBD1. CDR3 size: 15 residues. The trim removed 5 bases at V and 8 bases at J, leaving 10 bases unmatched. Germline CDR1 MNHEY, CDR2 SMNVEV (reference sequence). The CDR3 loop reads CASSRGDRGTRGYTF. The DNA for the CDR3 is TGTGCCAGCAGTCGTGGGGACAGGGGGACTCGCGGCTACACCTTC.

The chain is built from TRBV10-2 and TRBJ2-5; no definite D call. Germline V lookup: CDR1 WSHSY, CDR2 SAAADI. V lost 0 bases and J 5 bases, leaving 4 bases between the germline ends. The CDR3 runs to 12 residues. CDR3 coding DNA: TGCGCCAGCAGTGAGTCTGGGGAGACCCAGTACTTC. It is translated as CASSESGETQYF.

A few counts support this clone. The chain joins TRBV29-1 to TRBJ1-2; D gene unclear. CDR1 and CDR2 from the germline V gene are SQVTM and ANQGSEA. The CDR3 is made up of 11 amino acids. Trimming removed 5 bases at V and 6 bases at J, with 10 bases between. CDR3 residues: CSVRSGHGYTF. The CDR3 bases are TGCAGCGTTAGGAGTGGGCATGGCTACACCTTC.

The rearrangement uses TRBV27 and TRBJ1-1, with 10 bases identical to TRBD1. Germline CDR1 reads MNHEY; CDR2 reads SMNVEV (reference sequence). The CDR3 spans 14 residues. Trimming removed 11 bases from V and 1 base from J; junction bases left unmatched: 7. The DNA of the CDR3 is TGTGCCTCAGGACAGGGGGTAGCGAACACTGAAGCTTTCTTT. Its protein is CASGQGVANTEAFF.

The V call is TRBV5-4, the J call TRBJ2-2; D unresolved. Per the germline V gene, CDR1 is SGHNT and CDR2 is YYREEE (reference sequence). This CDR3 has 13 residues. The V end was cut by 0 bases, the J end by 6 bases, with 6 bases between. DNA of the CDR3: TGTGCCAGCAGCTTGGGTTCCTCCGGGGAGCTGTTTTTT. Its translation: CASSLGSSGELFF.

The chain links TRBV19 to TRBJ1-1; perhaps TRBD1 as D (5 bases). The CDR3 has 13 amino acids. V lost 9 bases and J 1 base, leaving 12 bases between the germline ends. The germline V gene has CDR1 LNHDA and CDR2 SQIVND (reference sequence). The CDR3 loop reads CASNRQKNTEAFF. CDR3 DNA sequence: TGTGCCAGCAACCGACAGAAGAACACTGAAGCTTTCTTT.

The chain combines TRBV19 with TRBJ2-1; D is ambiguous. Germline V gives CDR1 LNHDA, CDR2 SQIVND (reference sequence). V lost 2 bases and J 4 bases, leaving 12 bases between the germline ends. The CDR3 loop spans 15 amino acids. The CDR3: CASSISASGYNEQFF. CDR3 DNA sequence: TGTGCCAGTAGTATAAGCGCGTCCGGATACAATGAGCAGTTCTTC.

This sequence joins TRBV7-9 and TRBJ2-3; 8 positions match TRBD1. Trimming at V came to 0 bases and at J to 13 bases, leaving 6 bases not matched to a gene. The CDR3 spans 13 residues. Germline V gene data show CDR1 as SEHNR and CDR2 as FQNEAQ (reference sequence). Here the CDR3 reads CASSLADRAGKYF. The CDR3 DNA follows: TGTGCCAGCAGCTTAGCGGACAGGGCGGGGAAGTATTTT.

This chain links TRBV10-3 with TRBJ1-2, with D unclear. Looked up from germline, CDR1 is ENHRY and CDR2 is SYGVKD. The CDR3 contains 12 residues. V was shortened by 9 bases and J by 4 bases, with 12 bases between the two germline ends. The CDR3 DNA reads as TGTGCCATTTACAGTGAGGGCTATGGCTACACCTTC. This encodes CAIYSEGYGYTF.

The V and J genes are TRBV18 and TRBJ2-7, with 7 nucleotides matching TRBD2. V gave up 3 bases and J gave up 6 bases; unmatched junction bases: 8. The CDR3 is 14 amino acids. Germline assignment: CDR1 KGHSH and CDR2 LQKENI. CDR3 nucleotides: TGTGCCAGCTCACCCTTAGCGGGCCCAACCGAGCAGTACTTC. Protein product: CASSPLAGPTEQYF.

By share, this clone counts as medium-sized. Distinct nucleotide sequences in the sample also encode this CDR3. The V call is TRBV15, the J call TRBJ2-7; TRBD2 matches at 11 bases. The CDR3 consists of 14 residues. J was trimmed by 2 bases and V by 6 bases; bases with no gene match: 3. Looked up from germline, CDR1 is LNHNV and CDR2 is YYDKDF (reference sequence). The CDR3 coding sequence is TGTGCCACCAGACTAGCGGGGGACCCCTACGAGCAGTACTTC. Translating gives CATRLAGDPYEQYF. The entire variable domain, with the rest obtained from reference TRBV15 and TRBJ2-7, is as follows: DAMVIQNPRYQVTQFGKPVTLSCSQTLNHNVMYWYQQKSSQAPKLLFHYYDKDFNNEADTPDNFQSRRPNTSFCFLDIRSPGLGDTAMYLCATRLAGDPYEQYFGPGTRLTVT.